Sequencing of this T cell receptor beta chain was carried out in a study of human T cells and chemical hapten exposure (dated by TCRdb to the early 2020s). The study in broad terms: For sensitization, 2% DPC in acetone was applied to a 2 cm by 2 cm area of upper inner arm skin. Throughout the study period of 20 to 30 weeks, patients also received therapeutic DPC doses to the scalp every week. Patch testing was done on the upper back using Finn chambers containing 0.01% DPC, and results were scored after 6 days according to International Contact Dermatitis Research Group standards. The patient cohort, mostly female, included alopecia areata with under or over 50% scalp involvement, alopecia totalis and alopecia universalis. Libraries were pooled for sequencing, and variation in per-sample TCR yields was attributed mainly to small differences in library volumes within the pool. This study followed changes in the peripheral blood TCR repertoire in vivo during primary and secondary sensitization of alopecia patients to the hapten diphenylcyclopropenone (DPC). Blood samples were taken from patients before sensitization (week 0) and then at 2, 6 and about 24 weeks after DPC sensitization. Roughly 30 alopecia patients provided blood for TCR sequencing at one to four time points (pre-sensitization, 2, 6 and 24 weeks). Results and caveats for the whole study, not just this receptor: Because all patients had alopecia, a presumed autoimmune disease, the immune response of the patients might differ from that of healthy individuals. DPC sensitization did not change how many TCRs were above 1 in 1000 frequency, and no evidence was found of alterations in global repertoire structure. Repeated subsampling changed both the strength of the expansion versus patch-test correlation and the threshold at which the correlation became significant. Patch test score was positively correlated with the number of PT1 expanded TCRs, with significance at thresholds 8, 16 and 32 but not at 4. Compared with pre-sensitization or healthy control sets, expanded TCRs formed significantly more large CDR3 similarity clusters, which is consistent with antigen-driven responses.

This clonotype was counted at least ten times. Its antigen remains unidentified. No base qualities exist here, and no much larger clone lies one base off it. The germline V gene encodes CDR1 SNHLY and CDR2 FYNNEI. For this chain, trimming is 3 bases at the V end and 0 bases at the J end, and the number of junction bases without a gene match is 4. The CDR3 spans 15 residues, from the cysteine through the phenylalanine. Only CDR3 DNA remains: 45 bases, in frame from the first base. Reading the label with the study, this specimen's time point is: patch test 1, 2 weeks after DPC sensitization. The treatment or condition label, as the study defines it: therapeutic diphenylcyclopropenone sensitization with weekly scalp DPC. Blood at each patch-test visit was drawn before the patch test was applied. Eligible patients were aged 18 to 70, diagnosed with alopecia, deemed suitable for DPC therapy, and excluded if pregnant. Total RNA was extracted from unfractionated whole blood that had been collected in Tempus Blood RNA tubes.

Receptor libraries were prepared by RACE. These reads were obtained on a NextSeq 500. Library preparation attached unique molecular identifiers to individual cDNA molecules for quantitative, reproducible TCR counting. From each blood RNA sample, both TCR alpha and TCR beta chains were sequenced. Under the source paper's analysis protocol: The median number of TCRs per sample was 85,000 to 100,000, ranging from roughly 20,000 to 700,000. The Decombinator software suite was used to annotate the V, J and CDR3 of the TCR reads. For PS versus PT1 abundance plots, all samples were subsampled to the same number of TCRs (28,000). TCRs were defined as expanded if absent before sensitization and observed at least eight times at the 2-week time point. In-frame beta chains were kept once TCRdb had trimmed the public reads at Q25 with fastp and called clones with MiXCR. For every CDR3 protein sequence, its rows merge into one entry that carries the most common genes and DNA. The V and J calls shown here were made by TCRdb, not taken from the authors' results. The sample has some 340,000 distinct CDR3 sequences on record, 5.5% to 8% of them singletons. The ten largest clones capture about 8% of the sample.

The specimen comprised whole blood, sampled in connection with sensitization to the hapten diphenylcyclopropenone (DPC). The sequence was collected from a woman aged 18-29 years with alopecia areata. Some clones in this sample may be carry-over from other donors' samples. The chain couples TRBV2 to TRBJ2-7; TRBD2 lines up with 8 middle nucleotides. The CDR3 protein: CASSDWTSRSYEQYF. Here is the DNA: TGTGCCAGCAGTGATTGGACTAGCCGCTCCTACGAGCAGTACTTC.